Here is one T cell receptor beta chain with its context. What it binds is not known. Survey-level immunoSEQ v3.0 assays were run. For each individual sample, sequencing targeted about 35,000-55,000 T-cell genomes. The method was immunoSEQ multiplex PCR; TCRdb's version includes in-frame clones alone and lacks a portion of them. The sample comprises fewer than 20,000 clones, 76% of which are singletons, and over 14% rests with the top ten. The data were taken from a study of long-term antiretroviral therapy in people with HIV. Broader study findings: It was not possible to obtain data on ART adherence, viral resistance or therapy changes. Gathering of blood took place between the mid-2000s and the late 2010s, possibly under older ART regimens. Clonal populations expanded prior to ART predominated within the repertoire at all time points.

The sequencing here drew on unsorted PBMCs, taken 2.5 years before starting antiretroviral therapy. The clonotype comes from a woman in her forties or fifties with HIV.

The CDR3 DNA reads as TGTGCCAGCGTTAGGACTAGCGGGTCCTACAATGAGCAGTTCTTC. Translation: CASVRTSGSYNEQFF. The chain couples TRBV7-2 to TRBJ2-1, with 11 bases lining up with TRBD2. V was clipped by 8 bases and J by 1 base; unmatched bases: 4. There are 15 residues in the CDR3. Germline lookup yields CDR1 SGHTA and CDR2 FQGNSA.